This is a list of T cell receptor beta chains from one sample in a study of cytomegalovirus exposure and HLA in healthy donors. Clones were sequenced by immunoSEQ multiplex PCR, and TCRdb holds only the in-frame ones, with some missing. The sample carries more than 150,000 clones, 75% to 90% recorded once. Source material: PBMCs. These receptors were obtained from a man aged 18 to 29 in good health and CMV-seropositive. Each CDR3 is given with its conserved first and last residue. A D gene is named only where the DNA matches it firmly. Clone size is given for some rows only: seen once, a few or many times, or a class if the clone is expanded.

clone_size	d_call	j_call	v_call	cdr3_nt	cdr3_aa
NA	TRBD1	TRBJ2-2	TRBV7-9	TGTGCCAGCAGCCGATGGGGACAGGGGCGGATCACCGGGGAGCTGTTTTTT	CASSRWGQGRITGELFF
NA	NA	TRBJ2-5	TRBV5-6	TGTGCCAGCAGCCTGGACAGAGCAACGGAGACCCAGTACTTC	CASSLDRATETQYF
NA	NA	TRBJ1-4	TRBV30	TGTGCCTGGGGGGGGATCAATGAAAAACTGTTTTTT	CAWGGINEKLFF
NA	TRBD2	TRBJ2-1	TRBV11-2	TGTGCCAGCAGCTTCTCTAGCGGGAGCTCCTACAATGAGCAGTTCTTC	CASSFSSGSSYNEQFF
once	TRBD1	TRBJ2-5	TRBV12-5	TGTGCTAGTGGGCTAAGGACAGGGCAAGAGACCCAGTACTTC	CASGLRTGQETQYF
NA	TRBD2	TRBJ2-1	TRBV6-5	TGTGCCAGCAGTTACTCCGCGGGGGGGCCGGTTGAGCAGTTCTTC	CASSYSAGGPVEQFF
NA	NA	TRBJ2-5	TRBV11-2	TGTGCCAGCAGCTTAACGGACAACCAAGAGACCCAGTACTTC	CASSLTDNQETQYF
NA	TRBD2	TRBJ2-2	TRBV11-2	TGTGCCAGCAGCTTAAAGCGACTAGCGGGGGGATACACCGGGGAGCTGTTTTTT	CASSLKRLAGGYTGELFF
once	TRBD2	TRBJ2-5	TRBV10-1	TGCGCCAGCAGTGAGTCCGGGGGGGCCGGGGAGACCCAGTACTTC	CASSESGGAGETQYF
few	NA	TRBJ2-7	TRBV4-1	TGCGCCAGCAGCCAAGTGTACAGCTACGAGCAGTACTTC	CASSQVYSYEQYF
NA	TRBD1	TRBJ1-6	TRBV15	TGTGCCACCCACAGGATAGACAGGGGGCTTAATTCACCCCTCCACTTT	CATHRIDRGLNSPLHF
NA	TRBD1	TRBJ2-7	TRBV19	TGTGCCAGTAGTACCGGGACAGTGACCTACGAGCAGTACTTC	CASSTGTVTYEQYF
NA	TRBD1	TRBJ2-2	TRBV5-4	TGTGCCAGCAGCTTGCACGGACAGGGCACCGGGGAGCTGTTTTTT	CASSLHGQGTGELFF
NA	NA	TRBJ1-1	TRBV10-3	TGTGCCATCAGACCGACAGAGAACACTGAAGCTTTCTTT	CAIRPTENTEAFF
NA	NA	TRBJ2-3	TRBV12-5	TGTGCTAGTAAATCTGCGGATACGCAGTATTTT	CASKSADTQYF
NA	NA	TRBJ1-1	TRBV21-1	TGTGCCAGCAGCCAAAGGCGGGGACGAAGGGGCACTGAAGCTTTCTTT	CASSQRRGRRGTEAFF
NA	NA	TRBJ1-4	TRBV1	TGCACCAGCAGCCCCCGACAGCTTAATGAAAAACTGTTTTTT	CTSSPRQLNEKLFF
NA	TRBD1	TRBJ2-3	TRBV7-2	TGTGCCAGCAGCCCGGGACAGAAAAAAACAGATACGCAGTATTTT	CASSPGQKKTDTQYF
NA	TRBD1	TRBJ1-1	TRBV5-8	TGTGCCAGCAGCTGGGACAGGGAAGGCGCTGAAGCTTTCTTT	CASSWDREGAEAFF
NA	TRBD1	TRBJ1-2	TRBV30	TGTGCCTGGAGTGCGAAGACAGGGGCTAACTATGGCTACACCTTC	CAWSAKTGANYGYTF
NA	NA	TRBJ1-5	TRBV5-8	TGTGCCAGCAGCTTGTACAATCAGCCCCAGCATTTT	CASSLYNQPQHF
NA	NA	TRBJ2-7	TRBV19	TGTGCCAGTAGTGGGGCTAACTCCTACGAGCAGTACTTC	CASSGANSYEQYF
NA	NA	TRBJ2-5	TRBV21-1	TGTGCCAGCAGCAAGGGGTCGGGACAGAACAAAGAGACCCAGTACTTC	CASSKGSGQNKETQYF
NA	TRBD1	TRBJ2-2	TRBV2	TGTGCCAGCAGTGAAACAGGGGCACGAACCGGGGAGCTGTTTTTT	CASSETGARTGELFF
NA	NA	TRBJ2-1	TRBV9	TGTGCCAGCAGCGTAGACCGCAGAGAGGTGAATGAGCAGTTCTTC	CASSVDRREVNEQFF
NA	NA	TRBJ2-7	TRBV13	TGTGCCAGCAGCCGACCGACTCGCTTCTACGAGCAGTACTTC	CASSRPTRFYEQYF
NA	NA	TRBJ1-4	TRBV2	TGTGCCAGCAGTGACCGATCCAGTGAAAAACTGTTTTTT	CASSDRSSEKLFF
NA	NA	TRBJ2-5	TRBV5-1	TGCGCCAGCAGCCGGGGGACAGAAGAGACCCAGTACTTC	CASSRGTEETQYF
NA	NA	TRBJ2-2	TRBV7-8	TGTGCCAGCAGCTTATTCGTCACCGGGGAGCTGTTTTTT	CASSLFVTGELFF
few	NA	TRBJ2-6	TRBV4-3	TGCGCCAGCAGCCAAGAGAGGGGGAGCTCTGGGGCCAACGTCCTGACTTTC	CASSQERGSSGANVLTF
NA	NA	TRBJ2-1	TRBV11-2	TGTGCCAGCAGCTTTCCCCTAAGACAGTTAAATGAGCAGTTCTTC	CASSFPLRQLNEQFF
few	TRBD2	TRBJ2-3	TRBV30	TGTGCCTGGAGCATGGAAGCGGGGGGCACAGATACGCAGTATTTT	CAWSMEAGGTDTQYF
NA	TRBD1	TRBJ2-7	TRBV7-8	TGTGCCAGCAGCTCCCCGCTACGGACAGGGAGCGAGCAGTACTTC	CASSSPLRTGSEQYF
once	NA	TRBJ2-3	TRBV13	TGTGCCAGCAGCTCCCCGACAGGAGCTAGCACAGATACGCAGTATTTT	CASSSPTGASTDTQYF
once	NA	TRBJ2-7	TRBV14	TGTGCCAGCAGCCTTAGGGGGAAGGTCTACGAGCAGTACTTC	CASSLRGKVYEQYF
NA	TRBD2	TRBJ2-5	TRBV5-1	TGCGCCAGCAGCTTAGGCCTGACTAGCGAACCCCCGAGGGAGACCCAGTACTTC	CASSLGLTSEPPRETQYF
NA	NA	TRBJ1-1	TRBV18	TGTGCCAGCTCACCGAGACACGTTCTACTTGAAGCTTTCTTT	CASSPRHVLLEAFF
once	TRBD1	TRBJ2-4	TRBV28	TGTGCCAGCAGTCTCCGACAGGGGGAAAACATTCAGTACTTC	CASSLRQGENIQYF
NA	NA	TRBJ1-5	TRBV30	TGTGCCTGGAGTGCGAGGGGGACGGTGCCTAGCAATCAGCCCCAGCATTTT	CAWSARGTVPSNQPQHF
NA	NA	TRBJ1-4	TRBV7-9	TGCGCCAGCAGCCAAGATGTCGGGAGTAATGAAAAACTGTTTTTT	CASSQDVGSNEKLFF
NA	TRBD2	TRBJ2-4	TRBV7-2	TGTGCCAGCACCTTAGGGGGCGGGGGGGCCTTTCTTGCCATTCAGTACTTC	CASTLGGGGAFLAIQYF
NA	NA	TRBJ1-6	TRBV7-3	TGTGCCAGCAGTAATCGGGGGGCGCGAAATTCACCCCTCCACTTT	CASSNRGARNSPLHF
few	TRBD1	TRBJ2-7	TRBV5-6	TGTGCCAGCAGCTTCTTGGACAGGGAAGGCGAGCAGTACTTC	CASSFLDREGEQYF
NA	NA	TRBJ1-2	TRBV7-9	TGTGCCGTACCGAGACAGGAACCCCCAATTAACTATGGCTACACCTTC	CAVPRQEPPINYGYTF
NA	NA	TRBJ2-3	TRBV9	TGTGCCAGCAGCGTAGCCGGGGGGCGCGTCACAGATACGCAGTATTTT	CASSVAGGRVTDTQYF
NA	NA	TRBJ2-7	TRBV5-4	TGTGCCAGCAGCTTTCGGGGGGCGCGCGAGCAGTACTTC	CASSFRGAREQYF
NA	TRBD2	TRBJ2-3	TRBV5-4	TGTGCCAGCAAGGAGACTAGCGGCACAGATACGCAGTATTTT	CASKETSGTDTQYF
NA	TRBD1	TRBJ2-3	TRBV7-2	TGTGCCAGCAGCGGAGACAGGGGGCGGACAGATACGCAGTATTTT	CASSGDRGRTDTQYF